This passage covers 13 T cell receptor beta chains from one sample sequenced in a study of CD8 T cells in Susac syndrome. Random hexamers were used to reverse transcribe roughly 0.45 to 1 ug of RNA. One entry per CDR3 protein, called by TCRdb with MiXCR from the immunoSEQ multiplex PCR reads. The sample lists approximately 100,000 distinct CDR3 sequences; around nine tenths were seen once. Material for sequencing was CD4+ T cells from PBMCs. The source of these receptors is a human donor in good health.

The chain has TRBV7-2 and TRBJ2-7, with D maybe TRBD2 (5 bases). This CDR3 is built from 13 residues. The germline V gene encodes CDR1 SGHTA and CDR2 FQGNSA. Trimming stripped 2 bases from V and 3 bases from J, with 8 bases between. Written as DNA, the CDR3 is TGTGCCAGCAGCTTACGGGAAAACTACGAGCAGTACTTC. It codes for CASSLRENYEQYF. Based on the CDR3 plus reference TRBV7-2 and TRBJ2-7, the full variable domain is GAGVSQSPSNKVTEKGKDVELRCDPISGHTALYWYRQSLGQGLEFLIYFQGNSAPDKSGLPSDRFSAERTGGSVSTLTIQRTQQEDSAVYLCASSLRENYEQYFGPGTRLTVT.

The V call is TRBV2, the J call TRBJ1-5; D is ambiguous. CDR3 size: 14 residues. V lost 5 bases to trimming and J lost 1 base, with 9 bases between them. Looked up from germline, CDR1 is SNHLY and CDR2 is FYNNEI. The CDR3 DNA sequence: TGTGCCAGCAGTCCGGACGCAAGCAATCAGCCCCAGCATTTT. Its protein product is CASSPDASNQPQHF.

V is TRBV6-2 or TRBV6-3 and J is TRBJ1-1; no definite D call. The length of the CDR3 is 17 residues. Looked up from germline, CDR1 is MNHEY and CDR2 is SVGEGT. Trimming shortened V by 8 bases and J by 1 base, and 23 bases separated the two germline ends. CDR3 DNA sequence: TGTGCCAGCTGTCCTCACCCCGGGCAAATTCAGAACACTGAAGCTTTCTTT. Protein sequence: CASCPHPGQIQNTEAFF.

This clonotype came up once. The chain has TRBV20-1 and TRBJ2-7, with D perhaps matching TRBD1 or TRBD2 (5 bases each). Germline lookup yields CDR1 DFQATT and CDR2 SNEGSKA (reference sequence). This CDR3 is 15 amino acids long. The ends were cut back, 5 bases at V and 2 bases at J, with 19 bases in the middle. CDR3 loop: CSAQKRDRRAYEQYF. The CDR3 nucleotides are TGCAGTGCTCAGAAGAGGGACCGCCGAGCCTACGAGCAGTACTTC.

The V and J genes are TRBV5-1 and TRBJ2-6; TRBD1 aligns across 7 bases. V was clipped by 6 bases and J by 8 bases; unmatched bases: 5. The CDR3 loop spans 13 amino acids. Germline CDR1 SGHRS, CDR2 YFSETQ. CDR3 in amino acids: CASTQTGSNVLTF. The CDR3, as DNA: TGCGCCAGCACCCAGACAGGGTCCAACGTCCTGACTTTC. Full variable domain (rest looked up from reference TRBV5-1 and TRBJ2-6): KAGVTQTPRYLIKTRGQQVTLSCSPISGHRSVSWYQQTPGQGLQFLFEYFSETQRNKGNFPGRFSGRQFSNSRSEMNVSTLELGDSALYLCASTQTGSNVLTFGAGSRLTVL.

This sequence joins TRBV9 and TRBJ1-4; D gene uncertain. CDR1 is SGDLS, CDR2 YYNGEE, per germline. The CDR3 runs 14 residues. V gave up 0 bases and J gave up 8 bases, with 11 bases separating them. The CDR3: CASSVDPSREKLFF. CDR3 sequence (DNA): TGTGCCAGCAGCGTAGATCCCTCTCGGGAAAAACTGTTTTTT.

The CDR3 spells CSVTLSGKLFF. For the CDR3, the DNA is TGCAGCGTCACCCTGAGTGGGAAACTGTTTTTT. The chain uses TRBV29-1 and TRBJ1-4; D is unresolved. This CDR3 region has 11 residues. Germline CDR1 is SQVTM and CDR2 is ANQGSEA. Trimming pared 6 bases from V and 11 bases from J, leaving 13 bases between.

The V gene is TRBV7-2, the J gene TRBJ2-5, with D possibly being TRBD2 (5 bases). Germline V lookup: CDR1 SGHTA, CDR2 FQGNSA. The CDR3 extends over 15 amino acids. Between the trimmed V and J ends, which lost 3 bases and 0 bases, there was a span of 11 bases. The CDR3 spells CASSLMSGNQETQYF. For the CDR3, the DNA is TGTGCCAGCAGCTTGATGAGCGGAAACCAAGAGACCCAGTACTTC. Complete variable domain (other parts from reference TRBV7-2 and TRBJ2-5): GAGVSQSPSNKVTEKGKDVELRCDPISGHTALYWYRQSLGQGLEFLIYFQGNSAPDKSGLPSDRFSAERTGGSVSTLTIQRTQQEDSAVYLCASSLMSGNQETQYFGPGTRLLVL.

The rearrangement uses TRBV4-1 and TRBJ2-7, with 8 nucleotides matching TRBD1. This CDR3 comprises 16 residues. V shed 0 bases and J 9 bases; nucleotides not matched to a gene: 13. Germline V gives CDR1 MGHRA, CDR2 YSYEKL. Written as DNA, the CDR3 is TGCGCCAGCAGCCAAGATCGCGACAGGGGCCCGTTGGGGCAGTACTTC. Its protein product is CASSQDRDRGPLGQYF.

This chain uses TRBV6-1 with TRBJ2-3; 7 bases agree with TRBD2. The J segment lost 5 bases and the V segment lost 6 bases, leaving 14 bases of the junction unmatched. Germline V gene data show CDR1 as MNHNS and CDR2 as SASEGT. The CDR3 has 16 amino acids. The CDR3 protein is CASRMEVGGSRDTQYF. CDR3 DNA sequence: TGTGCCAGCAGGATGGAGGTGGGGGGGTCGAGAGATACGCAGTATTTT.

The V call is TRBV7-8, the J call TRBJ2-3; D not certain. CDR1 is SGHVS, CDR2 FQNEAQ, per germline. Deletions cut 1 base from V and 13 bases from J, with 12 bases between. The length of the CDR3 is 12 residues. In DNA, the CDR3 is TGTGCCAGCAGCTTAGAGCTATCCCCCAAGTATTTT. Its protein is CASSLELSPKYF.

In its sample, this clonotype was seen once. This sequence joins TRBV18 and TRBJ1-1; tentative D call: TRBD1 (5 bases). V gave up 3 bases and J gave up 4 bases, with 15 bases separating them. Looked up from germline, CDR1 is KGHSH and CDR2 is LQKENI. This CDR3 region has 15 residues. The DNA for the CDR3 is TGTGCCAGCTCACCCCAGGACACCTCGACCACTGAAGCTTTCTTT. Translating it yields CASSPQDTSTTEAFF.

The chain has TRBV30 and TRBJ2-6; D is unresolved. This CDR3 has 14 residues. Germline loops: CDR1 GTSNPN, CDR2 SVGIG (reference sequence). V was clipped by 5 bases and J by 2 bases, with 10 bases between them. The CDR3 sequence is CAWSKPPGANVLTF. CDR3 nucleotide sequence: TGTGCCTGGTCAAAACCCCCTGGGGCCAACGTCCTGACTTTC.